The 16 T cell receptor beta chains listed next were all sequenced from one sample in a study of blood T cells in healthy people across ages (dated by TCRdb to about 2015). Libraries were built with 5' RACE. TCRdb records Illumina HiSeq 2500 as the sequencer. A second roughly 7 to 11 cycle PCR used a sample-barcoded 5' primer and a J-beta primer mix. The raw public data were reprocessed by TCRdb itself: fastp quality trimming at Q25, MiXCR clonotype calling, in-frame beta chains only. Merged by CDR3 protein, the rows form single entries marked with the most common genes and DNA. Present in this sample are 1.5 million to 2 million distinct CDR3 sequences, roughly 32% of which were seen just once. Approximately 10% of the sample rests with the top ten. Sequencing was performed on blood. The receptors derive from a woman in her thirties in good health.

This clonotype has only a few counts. The CDR3 nucleotides read TGCAGTGCTAGGAACCCTCGGGCCCTCAGCACAGATACGCAGTATTTT. It encodes CSARNPRALSTDTQYF. The genes are TRBV20-1 and TRBJ2-3, with D uncertain. Trimming took off 3 bases at V and 0 bases at J, with 16 bases between the two ends. The CDR3 runs to 16 residues. Germline V lookup: CDR1 DFQATT, CDR2 SNEGSKA (reference sequence).

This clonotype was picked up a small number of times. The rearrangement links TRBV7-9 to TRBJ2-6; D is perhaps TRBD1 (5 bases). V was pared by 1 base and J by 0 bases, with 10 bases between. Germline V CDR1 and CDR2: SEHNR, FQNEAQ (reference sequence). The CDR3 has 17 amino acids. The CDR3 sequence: CASSLGQRSSGANVLTF. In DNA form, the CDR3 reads TGTGCCAGCAGCTTAGGACAGCGAAGCTCTGGGGCCAACGTCCTGACTTTC.

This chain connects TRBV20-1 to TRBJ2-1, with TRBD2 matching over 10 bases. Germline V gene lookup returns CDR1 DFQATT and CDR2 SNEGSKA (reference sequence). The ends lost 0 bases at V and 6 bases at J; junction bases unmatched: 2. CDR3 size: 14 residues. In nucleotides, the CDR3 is TGCAGTGCTAGAGATGGGACTAGCGTCAATGAGCAGTTCTTC. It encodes CSARDGTSVNEQFF.

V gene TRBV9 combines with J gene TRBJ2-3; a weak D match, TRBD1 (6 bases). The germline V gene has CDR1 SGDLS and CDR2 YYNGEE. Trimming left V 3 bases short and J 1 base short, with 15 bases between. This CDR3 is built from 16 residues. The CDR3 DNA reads TGTGCCAGCAGCGCCGCCGGTGACAGGCGCACAGATACGCAGTATTTT. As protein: CASSAAGDRRTDTQYF.

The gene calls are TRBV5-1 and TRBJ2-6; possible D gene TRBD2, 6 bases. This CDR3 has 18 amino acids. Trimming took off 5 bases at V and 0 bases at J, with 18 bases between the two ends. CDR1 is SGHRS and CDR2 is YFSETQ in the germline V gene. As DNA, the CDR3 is TGCGCCAGCAGGGAGGGCTCCTTATCAGGCTCTGGGGCCAACGTCCTGACTTTC. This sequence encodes CASREGSLSGSGANVLTF.

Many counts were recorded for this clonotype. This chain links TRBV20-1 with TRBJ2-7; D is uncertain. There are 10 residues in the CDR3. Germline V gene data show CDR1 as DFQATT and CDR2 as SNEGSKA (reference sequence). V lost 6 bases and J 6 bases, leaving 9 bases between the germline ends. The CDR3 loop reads CSAKDGEQYF. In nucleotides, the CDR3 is TGCAGTGCCAAGGATGGCGAGCAGTACTTC.

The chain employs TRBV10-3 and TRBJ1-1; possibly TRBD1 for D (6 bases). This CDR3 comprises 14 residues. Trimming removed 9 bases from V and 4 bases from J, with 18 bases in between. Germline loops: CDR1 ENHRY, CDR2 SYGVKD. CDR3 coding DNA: TGTGCCATATCGGACAGACTGGGGGGCACTGAAGCTTTCTTT. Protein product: CAISDRLGGTEAFF.

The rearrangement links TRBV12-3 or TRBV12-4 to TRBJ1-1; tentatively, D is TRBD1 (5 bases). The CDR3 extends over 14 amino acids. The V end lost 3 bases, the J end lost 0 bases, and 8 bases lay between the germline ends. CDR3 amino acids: CASSFRRVNTEAFF. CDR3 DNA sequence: TGTGCCAGCAGTTTTCGCAGGGTGAACACTGAAGCTTTCTTT.

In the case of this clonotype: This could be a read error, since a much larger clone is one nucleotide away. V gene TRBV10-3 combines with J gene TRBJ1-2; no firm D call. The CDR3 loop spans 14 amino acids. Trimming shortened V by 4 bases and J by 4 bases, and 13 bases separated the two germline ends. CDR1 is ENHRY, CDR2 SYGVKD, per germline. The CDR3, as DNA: TGTGCCATCAGTGCCGGAGGGCGGCCCTATGGCTACACCTTC. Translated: CAISAGGRPYGYTF.

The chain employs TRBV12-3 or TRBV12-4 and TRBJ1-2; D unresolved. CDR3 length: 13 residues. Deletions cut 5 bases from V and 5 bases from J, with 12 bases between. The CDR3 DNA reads TGTGCCAGCAGTGTAATGAGGTTATATGGCTACACCTTC. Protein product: CASSVMRLYGYTF.

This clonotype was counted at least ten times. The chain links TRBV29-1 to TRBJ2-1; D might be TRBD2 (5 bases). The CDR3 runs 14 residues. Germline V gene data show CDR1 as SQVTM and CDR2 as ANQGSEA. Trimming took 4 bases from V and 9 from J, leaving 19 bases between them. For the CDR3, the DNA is TGCAGCGTTGGGGGAGCGTTTCTAAATAGTGAGCAGTTCTTC. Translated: CSVGGAFLNSEQFF.

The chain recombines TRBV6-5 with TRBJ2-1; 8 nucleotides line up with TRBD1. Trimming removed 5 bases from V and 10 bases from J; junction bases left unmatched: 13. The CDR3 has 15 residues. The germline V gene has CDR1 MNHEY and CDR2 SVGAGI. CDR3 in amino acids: CASSGRGPSLGEQFF. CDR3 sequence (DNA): TGTGCCAGCAGTGGCAGGGGGCCAAGTCTTGGGGAGCAGTTCTTC.

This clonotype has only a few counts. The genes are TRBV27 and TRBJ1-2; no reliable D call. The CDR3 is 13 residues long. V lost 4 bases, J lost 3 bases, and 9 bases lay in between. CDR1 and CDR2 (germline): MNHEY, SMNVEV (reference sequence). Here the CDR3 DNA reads TGTGCCAGCAGTTCCGGACCTGACTATGGCTACACCTTC. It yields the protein CASSSGPDYGYTF.

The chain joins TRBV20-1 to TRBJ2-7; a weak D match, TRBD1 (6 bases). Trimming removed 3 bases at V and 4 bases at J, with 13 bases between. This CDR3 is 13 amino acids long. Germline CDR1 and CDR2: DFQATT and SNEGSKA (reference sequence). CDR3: CSASPLGAYEQYF. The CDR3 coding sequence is TGCAGTGCTAGCCCCCTGGGGGCTTACGAGCAGTACTTC.

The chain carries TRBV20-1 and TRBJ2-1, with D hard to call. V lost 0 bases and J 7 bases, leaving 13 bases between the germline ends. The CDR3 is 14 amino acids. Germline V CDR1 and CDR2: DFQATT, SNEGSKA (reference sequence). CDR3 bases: TGCAGTGCTAGAGATTTTACAGATTGGAATGAGCAGTTCTTC. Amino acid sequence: CSARDFTDWNEQFF.

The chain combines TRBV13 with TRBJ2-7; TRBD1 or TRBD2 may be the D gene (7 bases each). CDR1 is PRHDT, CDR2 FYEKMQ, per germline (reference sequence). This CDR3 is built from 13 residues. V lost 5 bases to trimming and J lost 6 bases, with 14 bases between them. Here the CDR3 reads CASSLQGGIEQYF. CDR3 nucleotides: TGTGCCAGCAGCCTTCAGGGGGGGATCGAGCAGTACTTC. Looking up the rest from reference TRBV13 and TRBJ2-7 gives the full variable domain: AAGVIQSPRHLIKEKRETATLKCYPIPRHDTVYWYQQGPGQDPQFLISFYEKMQSDKGSIPDRFSAQQFSDYHSELNMSSLELGDSALYFCASSLQGGIEQYFGPGTRLTVT.